Following are 18 T cell receptor beta chains from one sample sequenced in a study of identical twins. TCRdb used MiXCR to reprocess the 5' RACE reads, holding one entry per CDR3 protein. This table holds 540,000 or so distinct CDR3 sequences, more than 20% found once. The sample also formed part of further work on yellow fever vaccine responses in identical twins.

The source material was CD4+ T cells sorted from blood. The receptor set was obtained from a woman younger than 35 in good health.

This clonotype was found many times. The V and J genes are TRBV12-3 or TRBV12-4 and TRBJ2-7, with no clear D. The CDR3 consists of 11 residues. Trimming shortened V by 6 bases and J by 4 bases, and 7 bases separated the two germline ends. This CDR3 is CASSHNYEQYF. CDR3 sequence (DNA): TGTGCCAGCAGCCACAATTACGAGCAGTACTTC.

The sample holds many counts of this clonotype. This chain uses TRBV20-1 with TRBJ1-5; D is possibly TRBD1 (6 bases). V was pared by 7 bases and J by 6 bases, with 13 bases between. This CDR3 is 12 amino acids long. CDR1 and CDR2 from the germline V gene are DFQATT and SNEGSKA (reference sequence). The DNA of the CDR3 is TGCAGTGTACACAGGGCGGGTCAGCCCCAGCATTTT. This translates into CSVHRAGQPQHF.

This clonotype has a single count. The V call is TRBV10-3, the J call TRBJ2-7, with D uncertain. Germline CDR1 reads ENHRY; CDR2 reads SYGVKD. CDR3 size: 14 residues. V lost 1 base and J lost 4, with 11 bases in between. In DNA form, the CDR3 reads TGTGCCATCAGTGAGTTAGAGAGTCATTACGAGCAGTACTTC. It is translated as CAISELESHYEQYF.

This clonotype was seen many times. V usage is TRBV12-3 or TRBV12-4 and J usage is TRBJ2-2; no clear D. The ends were cut back, 7 bases at V and 3 bases at J, with 18 bases in the middle. The CDR3 totals 16 residues. The DNA for the CDR3 is TGTGCCAGCACCCCAACCCGGTTGCTTGACACCGGGGAGCTGTTTTTT. Translated: CASTPTRLLDTGELFF.

The chain joins TRBV5-1 to TRBJ2-2; D remains ambiguous. The CDR3 is 14 residues long. V was trimmed by 3 bases and J by 5 bases, leaving 11 bases between them. Germline assignment: CDR1 SGHRS and CDR2 YFSETQ. The CDR3 sequence: CASSSELWTGELFF. The CDR3 DNA sequence: TGCGCCAGCAGCTCGGAATTATGGACCGGGGAGCTGTTTTTT.

The rearrangement links TRBV20-1 to TRBJ2-3; D gene ambiguous. The germline CDR1 and CDR2 sequences are DFQATT and SNEGSKA (reference sequence). V lost 3 bases and J lost 4, with 8 bases in between. The CDR3 is made up of 12 amino acids. CDR3 bases: TGCAGTGCTAGGAATCCGGCAGATACGCAGTATTTT. Residues: CSARNPADTQYF.

The J gene is TRBJ2-2, the V gene TRBV12-3 or TRBV12-4, with a weak D call TRBD1 (5 bases). The CDR3 is 14 residues long. Trimming took 2 bases from V and 4 from J, leaving 8 bases between them. CDR3 sequence (DNA): TGTGCCAGCAGTTTACGACAGATCACCGGGGAGCTGTTTTTT. Protein sequence: CASSLRQITGELFF.

This chain links TRBV28 with TRBJ2-5; 7 nucleotides match TRBD2. The V segment lost 4 bases and the J segment 4 bases; nucleotides outside the gene matches: 15. The CDR3 consists of 17 residues. The germline V gene has CDR1 MDHEN and CDR2 SYDVKM. The CDR3 reads CASSWSFGGSTGETQYF. Written as DNA, the CDR3 is TGTGCCAGCAGTTGGTCGTTTGGCGGGAGTACGGGAGAGACCCAGTACTTC.

There are a few counts of this clonotype. The rearrangement links TRBV4-2 to TRBJ2-5; possible D gene TRBD1, 5 bases. The V gene lost 3 bases and the J gene lost 0 bases, with 11 bases spanning the gap. Germline CDR1 and CDR2: LGHNA and YNFKEQ. The CDR3 covers 15 residues. CDR3 residues: CASSQADRDQETQYF. The CDR3 DNA reads as TGTGCCAGCAGCCAGGCCGACAGAGACCAAGAGACCCAGTACTTC.

The V call is TRBV5-1, the J call TRBJ2-7; 9 bases align to TRBD2. The J segment lost 7 bases and the V segment lost 4 bases, leaving 15 bases of the junction unmatched. The CDR3 runs 16 residues. CDR1 and CDR2 (germline): SGHRS, YFSETQ. The CDR3, as DNA: TGCGCCAGCAGCGCGGTGCCGACTAGCGGCCCCCGGGAGCAGTACTTC. Residues: CASSAVPTSGPREQYF.

This clonotype has more than one count but fewer than ten. V is TRBV25-1 and J is TRBJ2-7; 8 bases fit TRBD1. V lost 11 bases, J lost 2 bases, and 8 bases stayed unmatched. Germline V lookup: CDR1 MGHDK, CDR2 SYGVNS. The CDR3 sequence is 13 residues long. The CDR3 sequence is CACGQGPTYEQYF. In DNA form, the CDR3 reads TGTGCCTGCGGACAGGGCCCTACCTACGAGCAGTACTTC.

This chain links TRBV10-2 with TRBJ2-5; no firm D call. The CDR3 spans 15 residues. V lost 0 bases, J lost 1 base, and 9 bases lay in between. Germline CDR1 WSHSY, CDR2 SAAADI. The CDR3 is CASSESFGSQETQYF. The CDR3 DNA is TGCGCCAGCAGTGAGTCCTTCGGCAGCCAAGAGACCCAGTACTTC.

This sequence joins TRBV7-6 and TRBJ1-2, with TRBD1 matching over 8 bases. Trimming cost V 3 bases and J 4 bases; bases outside gene matches: 10. Germline values: CDR1 SGHVS, CDR2 FNYEAQ. This CDR3 has 16 amino acids. The CDR3 sequence is CASSFLRTGPSYGYTF. The CDR3 DNA sequence: TGTGCCAGCAGCTTCCTAAGGACAGGGCCATCCTATGGCTACACCTTC.

The V and J genes are TRBV27 and TRBJ2-7; 7 bases are a match to TRBD1. V was pared by 5 bases and J by 0 bases, with 4 bases of the junction left unmatched. The CDR3 loop spans 14 amino acids. The V gene's germline CDR1 is MNHEY and CDR2 SMNVEV (reference sequence). CDR3 loop: CASSPRTGSYEQYV. DNA for the CDR3: TGTGCCAGCAGTCCCCGGACAGGCTCCTACGAGCAGTACGTC.

The chain carries TRBV12-3 or TRBV12-4 and TRBJ1-3; D is unclear. V lost 3 bases and J 2 bases, leaving 8 bases between the germline ends. CDR3 length: 14 amino acids. The CDR3 DNA reads as TGTGCCAGCAGTTTTGGAAACGCTGGAAACACCATATATTTT. It is translated as CASSFGNAGNTIYF.

V and J are TRBV29-1 and TRBJ2-7, with a tentative D call TRBD1 (6 bases). The CDR3 runs to 12 residues. CDR1 SQVTM and CDR2 ANQGSEA come from the germline V gene. V was clipped by 4 bases and J by 5 bases, with 12 bases between them. The CDR3 loop reads CSVVQGRNEQYF. In DNA, the CDR3 is TGCAGCGTTGTCCAGGGGAGAAACGAGCAGTACTTC.

The chain employs TRBV7-3 and TRBJ2-1; D is ambiguous. The CDR3 loop spans 16 amino acids. Trimming pared 4 bases from V and 6 bases from J, leaving 19 bases between. Germline V gene sequence: CDR1 SGHTA, CDR2 FQGTGA. The CDR3 region is CASSSFVGSKGNEQFF. CDR3 bases: TGTGCCAGCAGCTCATTCGTCGGTTCGAAGGGCAATGAGCAGTTCTTC. The variable domain in full, with the rest retrieved from reference TRBV7-3 and TRBJ2-1, is GAGVSQTPSNKVTEKGKYVELRCDPISGHTALYWYRQSLGQGPEFLIYFQGTGAADDSGLPNDRFFAVRPEGSVSTLKIQRTERGDSAVYLCASSSFVGSKGNEQFFGPGTRLTVL.

This clonotype showed up just a few times. This chain uses TRBV10-3 with TRBJ2-1; TRBD1 matches 9 bases. J was trimmed by 6 bases and V by 9 bases; bases with no gene match: 9. The CDR3 runs 14 residues. Germline V CDR1 and CDR2: ENHRY, SYGVKD. CDR3 region: CAISPGQGTNEQFF. The CDR3, as DNA: TGTGCCATTAGCCCGGGACAGGGAACCAATGAGCAGTTCTTC.